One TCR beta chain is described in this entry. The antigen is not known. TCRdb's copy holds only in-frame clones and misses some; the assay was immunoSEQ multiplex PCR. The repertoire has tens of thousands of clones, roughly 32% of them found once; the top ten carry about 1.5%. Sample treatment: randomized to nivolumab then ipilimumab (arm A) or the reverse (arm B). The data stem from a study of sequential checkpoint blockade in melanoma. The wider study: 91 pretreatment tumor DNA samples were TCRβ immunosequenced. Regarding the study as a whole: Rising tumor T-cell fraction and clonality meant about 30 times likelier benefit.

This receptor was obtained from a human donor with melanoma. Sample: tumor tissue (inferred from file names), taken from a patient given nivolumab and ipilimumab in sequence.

CDR3 in amino acids: CASSTTEGTEAFF. The CDR3 DNA is TGTGCCAGTAGTACGACAGAAGGCACTGAAGCTTTCTTT. This sequence joins TRBV19 and TRBJ1-1, with D perhaps matching TRBD1 (5 bases). The CDR3 consists of 13 residues. Germline assignment: CDR1 LNHDA and CDR2 SQIVND (reference sequence). V was pared by 4 bases and J by 4 bases, with 10 bases between.